Sequencing of this T cell receptor (beta chain) was carried out in a study of cytomegalovirus exposure and HLA in healthy donors. On the study more broadly: Unique TCR beta sequences numbering some 120 million came from 150 million to 200 million T cells in an earlier analysis. Around 87 million unique TCRs, all from HLA-typed donors, were included in an early release of the data. Clustering assigned approximately 79% of the roughly 370 genotyped donors to the Caucasian-associated ancestry cluster.

Study results and caveats: In an earlier analysis, in approximately 630 donors, most V segments appeared productive either ~90% or ~30% of the time.

This clone was seen more than once but under ten times. Its cognate antigen is unknown. The PCR had 60 Vbeta and 13 Jbeta primers. The method was immunoSEQ multiplex PCR; TCRdb's version includes in-frame clones alone and lacks a portion of them. This sample carries some 120,000 clones, around 77% of them seen once, and the ten largest clones take 4.5% to 5.5%. CDR1 is SNHLY, CDR2 FYNNEI, per germline. The CDR3 consists of 15 residues. V dropped 6 bases and J dropped 5; count of bases not matched to a gene: 9. Sequencing was done on a sample of PBMCs. The chain has TRBV2 and TRBJ1-5, with TRBD1 matching over 8 bases. This receptor was taken from a man aged 30-40 years in good health and CMV-seronegative. The CDR3 coding sequence is TGTGCCAGCAGGCGGGACAGGCGGCGAGATCAGCCCCAGCATTTT. Its protein product is CASRRDRRRDQPQHF.